These T cell receptor beta chains were read from a single sample in a study of shared clonotypes between healthy human individuals. Sequencing used immunoSEQ multiplex PCR; TCRdb keeps in-frame clones, though not all of them. The repertoire consists of under 1 million clones, with around 93% occurring once and the leading ten covering 24%. Source material: naive CD8+ T cells sorted from blood. The receptors originated from a man aged 25 to 45 in good health. Both conserved end residues are part of each CDR3. Each record gives: CDR3 protein, CDR3 DNA, clone size, D gene, V gene, J gene. D genes are given only for firm matches. Clone size is given for some rows only: seen once, a few or many times, or a class if the clone is expanded.

CSVELAGAGELFF	TGCAGCGTTGAGTTAGCGGGAGCCGGGGAGCTGTTTTTT	once	TRBD2	TRBV29-1	TRBJ2-2
CASSDAGREQYF	TGTGCCAGCAGTGACGCGGGGAGGGAGCAGTACTTC	-	-	TRBV7-9	TRBJ2-7
CASSHSVSSYNEQFF	TGTGCTAGCAGCCACAGCGTGAGCTCCTACAATGAGCAGTTCTTC	-	-	TRBV7-7	TRBJ2-1
CASSPPGTRYGYTF	TGTGCCAGCAGTCCCCCCGGGACACGTTATGGCTACACCTTC	-	-	TRBV28	TRBJ1-2
CASSPPTMTYEQYF	TGTGCCAGCAGCCCCCCGACTATGACCTACGAGCAGTACTTC	-	-	TRBV7-2	TRBJ2-7
CASSDLAGAIEKLFF	TGTGCCAGCAGTGATCTGGCAGGGGCTATTGAAAAACTGTTTTTT	-	-	TRBV2	TRBJ1-4
CASSFVAFGELFF	TGTGCCAGCAGTTTCGTAGCGTTCGGGGAGCTGTTTTTT	few	-	TRBV27	TRBJ2-2
CASSQDRGRLVPNEQFF	TGCGCCAGCAGCCAAGATAGAGGCAGACTAGTACCCAATGAGCAGTTCTTC	-	-	TRBV4-3	TRBJ2-1
CASSSGSETQYF	TGTGCCAGCAGCTCAGGGTCGGAGACCCAGTACTTC	-	-	TRBV7-8	TRBJ2-5
CSVVSPTRKSNEQFF	TGCAGCGTTGTTAGCCCCACACGCAAATCCAATGAGCAGTTCTTC	-	-	TRBV29-1	TRBJ2-1
CASSLGTSGRAGTGELFF	TGTGCCAGCAGTTTAGGGACTAGCGGGAGAGCCGGAACCGGGGAGCTGTTTTTT	-	TRBD2	TRBV27	TRBJ2-2
CASSLTLAGIQETQYF	TGTGCCAGCAGCTTAACCCTAGCGGGGATCCAAGAGACCCAGTACTTC	-	TRBD2	TRBV7-6	TRBJ2-5
CASSKDRLARATNEKLFF	TGTGCCAGCAGCAAGGACAGACTTGCAAGGGCAACTAATGAAAAACTGTTTTTT	once	-	TRBV11-2	TRBJ1-4
CASSLPGANQPQHF	TGTGCCAGCAGTTTACCAGGGGCCAATCAGCCCCAGCATTTT	-	-	TRBV2	TRBJ1-5
CSVLSGSTNEQFF	TGCAGCGTCCTTAGCGGGAGTACGAATGAGCAGTTCTTC	-	TRBD2	TRBV29-1	TRBJ2-1
CASSSLGGGNEQFF	TGTGCCAGCAGCTCGCTGGGCGGCGGGAATGAGCAGTTCTTC	-	-	TRBV7-6	TRBJ2-1
CASSLSSGPYEQYF	TGTGCCAGCAGTTTATCGTCAGGACCTTACGAGCAGTACTTC	-	-	TRBV28	TRBJ2-7
CASSPNRGEQYF	TGTGCCAGCTCACCAAACAGGGGCGAGCAGTACTTC	-	TRBD1	TRBV18	TRBJ2-7
CASSPLGYQETQYF	TGTGCCAGCAGTCCTCTGGGATACCAAGAGACCCAGTACTTC	-	-	TRBV27	TRBJ2-5
CASSLAGTYGYTF	TGTGCCAGCAGCTTAGCGGGAACCTATGGCTACACCTTC	-	-	TRBV11-2	TRBJ1-2
CASSYSTNTEAFF	TGTGCCAGCAGTTACTCCACGAACACTGAAGCTTTCTTT	-	-	TRBV6-5	TRBJ1-1
CASSLRSGTETQYF	TGTGCCAGCAGCTTACGTAGCGGGACGGAGACCCAGTACTTC	-	TRBD2	TRBV7-6	TRBJ2-5
CASSFRGAGLNTEAFF	TGTGCCAGCAGCTTCCGTGGGGCAGGGCTAAACACTGAAGCTTTCTTT	-	-	TRBV11-2	TRBJ1-1
CASSHRQGSSGGTNYGYTF	TGTGCCAGCAGTCACCGACAGGGATCGTCAGGTGGAACTAACTATGGCTACACCTTC	-	TRBD1	TRBV2	TRBJ1-2
CASSLSIGESLYGYTF	TGTGCCAGCAGTTTATCGATTGGGGAGTCCTTATATGGCTACACCTTC	-	-	TRBV27	TRBJ1-2
CASSLSLSVTEQFF	TGTGCCAGCAGCCTTAGTCTATCTGTGACAGAGCAGTTCTTC	-	-	TRBV7-6	TRBJ2-1
CASSSDDDRRITEAFF	TGTGCCAGCAGCTCCGATGACGACAGGCGGATCACTGAAGCTTTCTTT	-	-	TRBV5-4	TRBJ1-1
CASSEIGIAYEQYF	TGTGCCAGCAGTGAGATAGGGATCGCCTACGAGCAGTACTTC	-	-	TRBV6-1	TRBJ2-7
CASSQTSGASGANVLTF	TGTGCCAGCAGCCAAACTAGCGGAGCATCTGGGGCCAACGTCCTGACTTTC	-	TRBD2	TRBV7-2	TRBJ2-6
CASSLTEKTGHYYEQYF	TGTGCCAGCAGCTTGACCGAAAAGACAGGGCACTACTACGAGCAGTACTTC	-	TRBD1	TRBV5-8	TRBJ2-7
CASSLGSYEQYF	TGTGCCAGCAGCTTAGGGTCCTACGAGCAGTACTTC	-	-	TRBV11-3	TRBJ2-7
CASSQSTNTEAFF	TGCGCCAGCAGCCAGTCTACAAACACTGAAGCTTTCTTT	-	-	TRBV4-3	TRBJ1-1
CASSLGVQPQHF	TGTGCCAGCAGCTTAGGGGTGCAGCCCCAGCATTTT	-	-	TRBV7-9	TRBJ1-5
CASSFSAGVGNEQFF	TGTGCCAGCAGTTTCTCAGCGGGAGTGGGAAATGAGCAGTTCTTC	-	TRBD2	TRBV27	TRBJ2-1
CSVEVPGTTYEQYF	TGCAGCGTTGAAGTTCCCGGGACTACCTACGAGCAGTACTTC	-	TRBD2	TRBV29-1	TRBJ2-7
CASSPKMNTEAFF	TGCGCCAGCAGCCCTAAGATGAACACTGAAGCTTTCTTT	-	-	TRBV4-3	TRBJ1-1
CASSLGGGRFNTGELFF	TGTGCCAGCAGCTTAGGAGGGGGGAGATTCAACACCGGGGAGCTGTTTTTT	once	-	TRBV7-6	TRBJ2-2
CASGLVGLAPEQFF	TGTGCTAGTGGTTTGGTAGGACTAGCACCTGAGCAGTTCTTC	-	TRBD2	TRBV12-5	TRBJ2-1
CASRLSNEQFF	TGTGCCAGCAGGCTATCCAATGAGCAGTTCTTC	-	-	TRBV7-9	TRBJ2-1
CASSLDRGRREQYF	TGTGCCAGCAGCTTAGACAGGGGGCGCCGCGAGCAGTACTTC	once	TRBD1	TRBV11-2	TRBJ2-7
CASSLARSLAGAAMGTDTQYF	TGTGCCAGCAGCTTAGCCCGTTCACTAGCGGGAGCAGCCATGGGCACAGATACGCAGTATTTT	-	TRBD2	TRBV7-2	TRBJ2-3
CASSPLAEFYNEQFF	TGTGCCAGCAGCCCTCTAGCGGAATTCTACAATGAGCAGTTCTTC	-	TRBD2	TRBV5-4	TRBJ2-1
CASSGGSNTEAFF	TGTGCCAGCAGTGGGGGATCGAACACTGAAGCTTTCTTT	few	-	TRBV7-9	TRBJ1-1
CASSPQSGLTEAFF	TGTGCCAGCTCACCACAATCTGGTCTCACTGAAGCTTTCTTT	-	-	TRBV18	TRBJ1-1
CASSENRGVYEQYF	TGCGCCAGCAGCGAAAATAGAGGGGTCTACGAGCAGTACTTC	-	-	TRBV5-1	TRBJ2-7
CASSPPGAGGPSVVGTQYF	TGTGCCAGCTCACCCCCCGGAGCGGGAGGGCCGTCGGTAGTCGGGACCCAGTACTTC	-	TRBD2	TRBV18	TRBJ2-5
CASSGWRENTDTQYF	TGTGCCAGCTCTGGGTGGCGGGAGAACACAGATACGCAGTATTTT	few	TRBD2	TRBV7-9	TRBJ2-3
CASSPDPGSYNEQFF	TGTGCCAGCTCCCCCGACCCGGGCTCCTACAATGAGCAGTTCTTC	-	-	TRBV18	TRBJ2-1
CASSRQGPHEQYF	TGTGCCAGCAGCCGGCAGGGGCCGCACGAGCAGTACTTC	-	-	TRBV6-5	TRBJ2-7
CASSSPWGSGSSPSTDTQYF	TGTGCCAGCAGCTCCCCATGGGGGAGCGGGAGCTCCCCTAGCACAGATACGCAGTATTTT	-	TRBD2	TRBV7-8	TRBJ2-3
CSVFWTGVEETQYF	TGCAGCGTTTTTTGGACAGGGGTTGAAGAGACCCAGTACTTC	-	TRBD1	TRBV29-1	TRBJ2-5
CASSWRGDGSYEQYF	TGTGCCAGCAGCTGGAGAGGGGACGGCTCCTACGAGCAGTACTTC	-	-	TRBV5-5	TRBJ2-7
CSVDPSTGELFF	TGCAGCGTTGATCCATCCACCGGGGAGCTGTTTTTT	-	-	TRBV29-1	TRBJ2-2
CASSQDSTDTQYF	TGTGCCAGCAGCCAAGACTCCACAGATACGCAGTATTTT	-	-	TRBV7-3	TRBJ2-3
CASSTGTGTDTQYF	TGTGCCAGCAGCACCGGGACAGGCACAGATACGCAGTATTTT	-	TRBD1	TRBV2	TRBJ2-3